This TCR beta chain was identified during a study of tumor-infiltrating lymphocytes in primary liver carcinoma. About the study: The study included patients who were men and women aged 30 to 69 years. General study points: Tumors had a top-250-clone fraction that was significantly higher than blood (p = 0.039).

The researchers produced TCR beta cDNA from around 500 ng total RNA with a constant-region primer. ARM-PCR, slightly modified, supplied the TCR beta libraries through three nested multiplex PCR rounds. In the first two PCR rounds, TRBV1-TRBV30 forward primers were paired with a C-beta reverse primer, and each round lasted approximately 9 cycles. TCRdb re-called the multiplex PCR reads through MiXCR, storing one row per CDR3 protein. The data show fewer than 350,000 distinct CDR3 sequences, less than 75% seen once. Researchers drew blood RNA from unsorted whole blood and extracted germline DNA as well. HBV chronically infected the treatment-naive patients. V was trimmed by 4 bases and J by 9 bases, leaving 13 bases between them. Germline assignment: CDR1 SGHDN and CDR2 FVKESK. This CDR3 has 13 amino acids. This clonotype was seen a handful of times. Antigen: not known.

V is TRBV14 and J is TRBJ2-1; unclear D gene. Specimen: peripheral blood. The receptor was derived from a man in his forties or fifties with primary liver carcinoma and hepatitis B virus infection. The DNA for the CDR3 is TGTGCCAGCAGCCCCTTTCGTTTGACTGAGCAGTTCTTC. Protein product: CASSPFRLTEQFF.